The next 2 T cell receptor beta chains were all read from a single sample in a study of blood T cell repertoires in COVID-19. TCRdb's copy holds only in-frame clones and misses some; the assay was immunoSEQ multiplex PCR. The sample has 95,000 to 110,000 clones; approximately 88% are singletons. What was sequenced was peripheral blood. The receptors originated from a human donor in a cohort sampled during active COVID-19.

V and J are TRBV5-1 and TRBJ2-1; possible D gene TRBD1, 5 bases. The V end lost 2 bases, the J end lost 3 bases, and 9 bases lay between the germline ends. The CDR3 is 14 amino acids. Germline lookup yields CDR1 SGHRS and CDR2 YFSETQ. CDR3 sequence: CASSFSQGYNEQFF. CDR3 nucleotides: TGCGCCAGCAGCTTTAGTCAGGGCTACAATGAGCAGTTCTTC.

Regarding this clone: One end of the junction varies from germline; a read error may be responsible. The V and J genes are TRBV24-1 and TRBJ2-7; possible D gene TRBD2, 6 bases. The CDR3 has 13 amino acids. Per germline, CDR1 KGHDR and CDR2 SFDVKD. The CDR3 sequence: CATSDSTSWQQYF. For the CDR3, the DNA is TGTGCCACCAGCGATTCCACTAGCTGGCAGCAGTACTTC.